This T cell receptor beta chain is from a study of cytomegalovirus exposure and HLA in healthy donors listed by TCRdb under 2017. In terms of the full investigation: The approximately 710 repertoires of the first cohort and the approximately 110 validation repertoires were produced on the same platform, according to a later analysis. The study aimed to test whether signatures of past pathogen exposure could be identified by cataloging public T cell receptors. Along with the approximately 620-subject first cohort, a separate validation cohort of around 120 different subjects was used. The study combined high-throughput TCR immunosequencing, statistical association of individual TCRs with disease status, and machine learning to predict cytomegalovirus infection status.

Receptor amplification or capture employed the immunoSEQ multiplex PCR assay. Concerning the study's data processing: A statistical classification framework was built for diagnosing cytomegalovirus status from the catalog of TCR beta chain sequences. This immuneACCESS table, as held by TCRdb, lists in-frame sequences with V and J called but not all clones. Of the missing ones, under half trace to an unresolved V gene in checked studies; the others have no known cause. That table gives V, J and clone size, and the DNA gave D and trimming. This sample comprises about 220,000 clones, under 95% of them detected only once. 1% to 1.2% of the sample is taken by the ten largest. To note about this clone: Its cognate antigen has yet to be identified. No much larger clone exists at a distance of one base, and base qualities are not known.

Separate from the roughly 650-subject first cohort, the validation cohort of about 120 subjects was the group to which the donors belonged. From its cysteine to its phenylalanine, the CDR3 spans 16 amino acids. CDR3 DNA is the only sequence kept; it has 48 bases, read in frame from the first base. Study-level results and caveats: In the study, roughly 160 TCR beta chains were listed as associated with cytomegalovirus. According to the authors, the approach could potentially be generalized to other disease states and immunological phenotypes. A later analysis had no HLA typing for the validation cohort, so co-occurrence there was scored across all 130 or so repertoires. Of the cluster scores, approximately 95% were above 0 in a later analysis, which found that TCRs clustered in the first cohort also tended to co-occur in the 120 validation repertoires. Three of the identified cytomegalovirus-associated TCR beta chains were confirmed in vitro to be specific for cytomegalovirus antigens. In both the original and validation cohorts, the classifier was reported to diagnose cytomegalovirus status with high specificity and sensitivity. Most TCR sequences were seen in very few donors, while some public TCRs were found in many individuals.

The sample comprised PBMCs. The sequence joins TRBV21-1 to TRBJ2-7; the table names TRBD2, a call not compared with the DNA. TRBV21-1 is assigned pseudogene status. This sequence originates from a woman under 30 in good health and CMV-seronegative. The CDR3 amino acid sequence is: CASSKPTRVPLYEQYF. The bases read TGTGCCAGCAGCAAACCCACTAGAGTGCCTCTCTACGAGCAGTACTTC.